Included here is one TCR beta chain sequence, with context. Assay used: immunoSEQ multiplex PCR; TCRdb lists only in-frame clones, some missing. This table has more than 85,000 clones, 82% appearing once. In germline, CDR1 is LGHDT, CDR2 YNNKEL (reference sequence). The CDR3 contains 13 residues. V was clipped by 1 base and J by 8 bases; unmatched bases: 3. This sample was included in a study of blood T cell repertoires in COVID-19. The wider study: Acute and convalescent COVID-19 specimens originated in the United States, Italy and Spain. Nucleic acid was either cDNA or gDNA, and it came from T cells, B-cell-depleted T cells, or PBMCs.

Sequencing used peripheral blood. This chain connects TRBV3-1 (or the pseudogene TRBV3-2) to TRBJ1-2; 8 bases align to TRBD1. The receptor's source is an elderly man with acute or convalescent COVID-19. In DNA, the CDR3 is TGTGCCAGCAGCCAAGTCCAGGGGGCGGGCTACACCTTC. This encodes CASSQVQGAGYTF.